The 27 T cell receptor beta chains below come from one sample, sequenced in a study of CD8+CD57+ T cells in acquired aplastic anemia. The template used for profiling TCR beta VDJ and CDR3 was genomic DNA. Each CDR3 protein gets one entry after TCRdb re-called the reads with MiXCR. Seen here are approximately 98,000 distinct CDR3 sequences, 55% to 80% observed once, and the top ten hold more than 55%. Those patients picked for sequencing had displayed CD8+CD57+ cell expansion on flow cytometry. The specimen sequenced was sorted CD4+, CD8+, or CD8+CD57+ T cells (not recorded which) from PBMCs. The receptors shown here come from a human donor with aplastic anemia.

The rearrangement uses TRBV2 and TRBJ1-6, with D uncertain. The CDR3 runs 13 residues. V was cut by 7 bases and J by 3 bases, with 7 bases left in between. CDR1 and CDR2 (germline): SNHLY, FYNNEI. CDR3 coding DNA: TGTGCCAGCAAGGAGAGCTATAATTCACCCCTCCACTTT. Its protein product is CASKESYNSPLHF.

This chain connects TRBV20-1 to TRBJ2-1, with 10 bases fitting TRBD2. The CDR3 covers 15 residues. The germline gives CDR1 DFQATT, CDR2 SNEGSKA (reference sequence). V gave up 3 bases and J gave up 4 bases; unmatched junction bases: 6. CDR3 in amino acids: CSARVEAGGYNEQFF. The DNA of the CDR3 is TGCAGTGCTAGGGTTGAAGCGGGGGGGTACAATGAGCAGTTCTTC.

On this clonotype itself: A junction end diverges from the germline sequence, so it may reflect a read error. The chain combines TRBV20-1 with TRBJ2-1; D is possibly TRBD1 or TRBD2 (6 bases each). Germline values: CDR1 DFQATT, CDR2 SNEGSKA (reference sequence). The CDR3 has 19 residues. CDR3 in amino acids: CSARDGRGRGSSSYNEQFF. The CDR3 region has the DNA TGCAGTGCTAGAGATGGCCGGGGGCGCGGGTCAAGCTCCTACAACGAGCAGTTCTTC.

The V call is TRBV7-3, the J call TRBJ2-1, with no clear D. V was shortened by 3 bases and J by 7 bases, with 10 bases between the two germline ends. The germline CDR1 and CDR2 sequences are SGHTA and FQGTGA. This CDR3 is built from 13 residues. In nucleotides, the CDR3 is TGTGCCAGCAGCTTTCTGAAGGGAAATGAGCAGTTCTTC. Its protein product is CASSFLKGNEQFF.

This clonotype was observed once. The chain has TRBV5-1 and TRBJ2-7; D is undetermined. The CDR3 is made up of 14 amino acids. CDR1 and CDR2 (germline): SGHRS, YFSETQ. V lost 4 bases to trimming and J lost 2 bases, with 13 bases between them. CDR3 region: CASSPNKEPYEQYF. CDR3 bases: TGCGCCAGCAGCCCCAATAAGGAGCCCTACGAGCAGTACTTC.

The chain links TRBV6-5 to TRBJ2-7, with 11 bases identical to TRBD1. This CDR3 region has 16 residues. V trimming: 2 bases; J trimming: 7 bases; junction bases outside the gene matches: 10. Per germline, CDR1 MNHEY and CDR2 SVGAGI. In nucleotides, the CDR3 is TGTGCCAGCAGTTACCCACTTGGACAGGGGGCGCGGGAGCAGTACTTC. Its protein product is CASSYPLGQGAREQYF.

The rearrangement joins TRBV9 to TRBJ1-6; perhaps TRBD1 as D (6 bases). This CDR3 comprises 14 residues. The V gene lost 4 bases and the J gene lost 7 bases, with 12 bases spanning the gap. CDR1 is SGDLS and CDR2 is YYNGEE in the germline V gene. CDR3 region: CASSILDSNSPLHF. CDR3 DNA: TGTGCCAGCAGCATACTGGACAGCAATTCACCCCTCCACTTT.

The table lists this clonotype with a count of one. V gene TRBV29-1 combines with J gene TRBJ2-7; possible D gene TRBD1, 6 bases. Trimming cost V 8 bases and J 2 bases, with 13 bases left between them. CDR1 and CDR2 from the germline V gene are SQVTM and ANQGSEA. This CDR3 has 12 amino acids. The CDR3 spells CSTGTTPYEQYF. CDR3 coding DNA: TGCAGCACCGGGACAACTCCCTACGAGCAGTACTTC.

This clonotype has more than one count but fewer than ten. The chain combines TRBV10-1 with TRBJ1-1, with TRBD1 matching over 9 bases. The CDR3 sequence is 15 residues long. The junction had 6 bases not matched to a gene; V was cut back by 6 bases and J by 1 base. Germline CDR1 and CDR2: WNHNN and SYGVQD (reference sequence). CDR3 DNA sequence: TGCGCCAGCAGCCCGGGACAGGGAACGAACACTGAAGCTTTCTTT. It codes for CASSPGQGTNTEAFF.

This rearrangement joins TRBV20-1 to TRBJ2-3; 7 positions agree with TRBD2. Losses at the gene ends were 3 bases for V and 2 bases for J; bases not matched to a gene: 2. This CDR3 is built from 13 residues. Germline CDR1 is DFQATT and CDR2 is SNEGSKA (reference sequence). The CDR3 DNA reads as TGCAGTGCTAGCGGGGACTACACAGATACGCAGTATTTT. Amino acid sequence: CSASGDYTDTQYF.

The rearrangement uses TRBV19 and TRBJ2-2; 7 nucleotides line up with TRBD1. Germline V gene data show CDR1 as LNHDA and CDR2 as SQIVND (reference sequence). The CDR3 extends over 15 amino acids. The junction had 8 bases not matched to a gene; V was cut back by 5 bases and J by 5 bases. The CDR3 region has the DNA TGTGCCAGTAGTCTAGGACAGGCGGCGACCGGGGAGCTGTTTTTT. Translation gives CASSLGQAATGELFF. Full variable domain (rest looked up from reference TRBV19 and TRBJ2-2): DGGITQSPKYLFRKEGQNVTLSCEQNLNHDAMYWYRQDPGQGLRLIYYSQIVNDFQKGDIAEGYSVSREKKESFPLTVTSAQKNPTAFYLCASSLGQAATGELFFGEGSRLTVL.

The genes are TRBV2 and TRBJ2-7, with TRBD2 matching over 14 bases. The end of the DNA fits TRBJ2-5 better, so the J call may be wrong. This CDR3 has 15 amino acids. Germline CDR1 SNHLY, CDR2 FYNNEI. The CDR3 DNA reads TGTGCCAGCAGCCAGACTAGCGGGAGGGGAGAGACCCAGTACTTC. Residues: CASSQTSGRGETQYF.

This clonotype is a singleton in its sample. This chain links TRBV19 with TRBJ2-3; tentative D call: TRBD2 (6 bases). With 3 bases removed from V and 6 bases from J, the gap between germline ends came to 13 bases. Germline CDR1 reads LNHDA; CDR2 reads SQIVND (reference sequence). The CDR3 length is 14 residues. As DNA, the CDR3 is TGTGCCAGTAGTATTGCGGGGCTTAGTGATACGCAGTATTTT. Protein sequence: CASSIAGLSDTQYF. Variable domain in full (rest from reference TRBV19 and TRBJ2-3): DGGITQSPKYLFRKEGQNVTLSCEQNLNHDAMYWYRQDPGQGLRLIYYSQIVNDFQKGDIAEGYSVSREKKESFPLTVTSAQKNPTAFYLCASSIAGLSDTQYFGPGTRLTVL.

V usage is TRBV19 and J usage is TRBJ2-1, with a tentative D call TRBD2 (6 bases). In germline, CDR1 is LNHDA, CDR2 SQIVND (reference sequence). The V gene lost 4 bases and the J gene lost 8 bases, with 15 bases spanning the gap. The CDR3 consists of 14 residues. CDR3 DNA: TGTGCCAGTAGTACGGGACTCCTCAGGGATGAGCAGTTCTTC. It specifies CASSTGLLRDEQFF.

A word on this clonotype: The junction does not match germline at one end; this may be a read error. The chain uses TRBV7-2 and TRBJ1-4, with D unresolved. Germline V gene lookup returns CDR1 SGHTA and CDR2 FQGNSA. The CDR3 covers 13 residues. CDR3 in amino acids: CASSLFGNEKLLF. In nucleotides, the CDR3 is TGTGCCAGCAGCTTATTCGGGAATGAAAAACTGCTTTTT.

The rearrangement links TRBV15 to TRBJ2-3, with TRBD2 matching 10 bases. CDR3 length: 15 residues. Germline V CDR1 and CDR2: LNHNV, YYDKDF (reference sequence). Losses at the gene ends were 2 bases for V and 5 bases for J; bases not matched to a gene: 4. The CDR3 bases are TGTGCCACCAGCAGACCGCTAGCGGGGGTAGATACGCAGTATTTT. This translates into CATSRPLAGVDTQYF. The variable domain in full, completed from reference TRBV15 and TRBJ2-3, reads DAMVIQNPRYQVTQFGKPVTLSCSQTLNHNVMYWYQQKSSQAPKLLFHYYDKDFNNEADTPDNFQSRRPNTSFCFLDIRSPGLGDTAMYLCATSRPLAGVDTQYFGPGTRLTVL.

This sequence joins TRBV24-1 and TRBJ2-1, with 8 nucleotides matching TRBD1. V shed 11 bases, J shed 2 bases, and the junction held 13 bases outside the gene matches. The CDR3 has 16 amino acids. Germline CDR1 and CDR2: KGHDR and SFDVKD. The CDR3 DNA reads as TGTGCCAGCAGCTTGAAACAGGGGGTAGCCTACAATGAGCAGTTCTTC. This sequence encodes CASSLKQGVAYNEQFF.

In its sample, this clonotype was seen once. The V call is TRBV24-1, the J call TRBJ2-5, with 7 bases lining up with TRBD2. CDR1 is KGHDR and CDR2 is SFDVKD in the germline V gene. The CDR3 runs 15 residues. The V segment lost 0 bases and the J segment 4 bases; nucleotides outside the gene matches: 4. Written as DNA, the CDR3 is TGTGCCACCAGTGATTTGTGGCGCGGGGGAGAGACCCAGTACTTC. The encoded protein is CATSDLWRGGETQYF.

J is TRBJ1-1 and V is TRBV5-5; D uncertain. Germline V gives CDR1 SGHKS, CDR2 YYEKEE (reference sequence). Trimming removed 5 bases from V and 2 bases from J, with 10 bases in between. The CDR3 consists of 13 residues. Here the CDR3 DNA reads TGTGCCAGCAGTTGGTACGAAAACACTGAAGCTTTCTTT. Translating it yields CASSWYENTEAFF. The variable domain in full, with the rest retrieved from reference TRBV5-5 and TRBJ1-1, is DAGVTQSPTHLIKTRGQQVTLRCSPISGHKSVSWYQQVLGQGPQFIFQYYEKEERGRGNFPDRFSARQFPNYSSELNVNALLLGDSALYLCASSWYENTEAFFGQGTRLTVV.

The chain recombines TRBV20-1 with TRBJ1-1; D may be TRBD1 (5 bases). The V end lost 0 bases, the J end lost 5 bases, and 16 bases lay between the germline ends. The germline gives CDR1 DFQATT, CDR2 SNEGSKA (reference sequence). The CDR3 runs 15 residues. The CDR3 coding sequence is TGCAGTGCTAGAGATTACGCGCTAGGGGAGACTGAAGCTTTCTTT. As protein: CSARDYALGETEAFF.

The gene calls are TRBV19 and TRBJ2-1; tentative D call: TRBD2 (5 bases). Germline CDR1 is LNHDA and CDR2 is SQIVND (reference sequence). The V end was cut by 3 bases, the J end by 4 bases, with 13 bases between. This CDR3 contains 15 residues. The CDR3 DNA reads as TGTGCCAGTAGTATTGCCGGGGTGGGATACAATGAGCAGTTCTTC. Encoded protein: CASSIAGVGYNEQFF.

CDR3 bases: TGTGCCAGCAGCTTATCCGGGTGGGCGACTAGCGGGACAGATACGCAGTATTTT. This codes for CASSLSGWATSGTDTQYF. The chain has TRBV11-2 and TRBJ2-3, with 10 bases lining up with TRBD2. Unmatched junction bases numbered 11, after V lost 2 bases and J lost 3 bases. Germline CDR1 is SGHAT and CDR2 is FQNNGV. The CDR3 covers 18 residues.

J is TRBJ2-4 and V is TRBV20-1; 10 bases line up with TRBD1. V trimming: 5 bases; J trimming: 1 base; junction bases outside the gene matches: 20. Germline V CDR1 and CDR2: DFQATT, SNEGSKA (reference sequence). This CDR3 has 20 residues. The chain's CDR3 is CSAPRSRTGGIRGAKNIQYF. CDR3 in DNA: TGCAGTGCTCCCCGCTCCAGGACAGGGGGAATAAGGGGTGCCAAAAACATTCAGTACTTC.

This chain uses TRBV20-1 with TRBJ1-6, with D unclear. V lost 5 bases and J lost 3, with 17 bases in between. The germline V gene encodes CDR1 DFQATT and CDR2 SNEGSKA (reference sequence). CDR3 length: 16 residues. The CDR3 DNA sequence: TGCAGTGCTCCCACTCTCGGGGTAAACTATAATTCACCCCTCCACTTT. Amino acids: CSAPTLGVNYNSPLHF.

The gene calls are TRBV19 and TRBJ2-5, with a weak D call TRBD1 (6 bases). Germline V gene lookup returns CDR1 LNHDA and CDR2 SQIVND (reference sequence). The CDR3 consists of 15 residues. The V end lost 1 base, the J end lost 4 bases, and 13 bases lay between the germline ends. DNA of the CDR3: TGTGCCAGTAGTATAGTGAAGACAGGAGGAGAGACCCAGTACTTC. This translates into CASSIVKTGGETQYF. The variable domain in full, completed from reference TRBV19 and TRBJ2-5, reads DGGITQSPKYLFRKEGQNVTLSCEQNLNHDAMYWYRQDPGQGLRLIYYSQIVNDFQKGDIAEGYSVSREKKESFPLTVTSAQKNPTAFYLCASSIVKTGGETQYFGPGTRLLVL.

This clonotype was detected only a few times. The chain combines TRBV25-1 with TRBJ1-2; a possible D gene is TRBD1 (5 bases). Deletions cut 5 bases from V and 0 bases from J, with 7 bases between. The CDR3 contains 13 residues. CDR1 is MGHDK and CDR2 is SYGVNS in the germline V gene. The CDR3 nucleotides are TGTGCCAGCAGTCGGGGCACTAACTATGGCTACACCTTC. Translation gives CASSRGTNYGYTF.

The chain recombines TRBV7-9 with TRBJ2-3, with D uncertain. Germline V gene data show CDR1 as SEHNR and CDR2 as FQNEAQ (reference sequence). The germline V and J ends were trimmed by 3 bases and 5 bases, with 9 bases remaining between them. The CDR3 runs to 13 residues. In DNA, the CDR3 is TGTGCCAGCAGCTTTCGGATACAAGATACGCAGTATTTT. Translation gives CASSFRIQDTQYF. Full variable domain (rest looked up from reference TRBV7-9 and TRBJ2-3): DTGVSQNPRHKITKRGQNVTFRCDPISEHNRLYWYRQTLGQGPEFLTYFQNEAQLEKSRLLSDRFSAERPKGSFSTLEIQRTEQGDSAMYLCASSFRIQDTQYFGPGTRLTVL.